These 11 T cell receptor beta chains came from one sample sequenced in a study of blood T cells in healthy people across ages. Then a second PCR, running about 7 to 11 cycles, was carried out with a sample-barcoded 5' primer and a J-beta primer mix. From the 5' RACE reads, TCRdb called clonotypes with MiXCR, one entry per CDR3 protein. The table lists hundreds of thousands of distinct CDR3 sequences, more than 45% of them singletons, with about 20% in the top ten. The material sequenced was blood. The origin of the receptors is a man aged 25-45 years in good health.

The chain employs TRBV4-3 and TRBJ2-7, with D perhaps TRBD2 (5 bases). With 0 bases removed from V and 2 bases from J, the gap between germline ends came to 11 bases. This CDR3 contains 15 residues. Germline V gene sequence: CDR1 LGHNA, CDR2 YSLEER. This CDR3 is CASSQEGLSAYEQYF. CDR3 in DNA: TGCGCCAGCAGCCAAGAAGGACTTTCTGCCTACGAGCAGTACTTC.

CDR3 bases: TGTGCCAGCAGCGGGGGGTTAGAGTTCTCCTACGAGCAGTACTTC. Translation gives CASSGGLEFSYEQYF. This chain connects TRBV28 to TRBJ2-7; TRBD2 aligns across 7 bases. Germline-derived CDR1 and CDR2 are MDHEN and SYDVKM. The CDR3 runs 15 residues. V dropped 6 bases and J dropped 0; count of bases not matched to a gene: 8.

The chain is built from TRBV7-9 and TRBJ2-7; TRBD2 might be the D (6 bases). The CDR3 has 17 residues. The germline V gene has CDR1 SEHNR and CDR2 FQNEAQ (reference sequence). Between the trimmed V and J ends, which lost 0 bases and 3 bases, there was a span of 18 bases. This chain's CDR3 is CASSLASGGRAIYEQYF. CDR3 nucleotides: TGTGCCAGCAGCTTAGCGTCAGGAGGGAGAGCGATCTACGAGCAGTACTTC.

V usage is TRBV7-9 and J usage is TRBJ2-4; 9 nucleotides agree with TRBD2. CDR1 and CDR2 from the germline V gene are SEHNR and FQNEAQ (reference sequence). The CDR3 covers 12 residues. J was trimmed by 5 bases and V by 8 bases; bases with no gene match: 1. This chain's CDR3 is CASRGRENIQYF. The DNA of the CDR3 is TGTGCCAGCCGCGGGAGGGAAAACATTCAGTACTTC.

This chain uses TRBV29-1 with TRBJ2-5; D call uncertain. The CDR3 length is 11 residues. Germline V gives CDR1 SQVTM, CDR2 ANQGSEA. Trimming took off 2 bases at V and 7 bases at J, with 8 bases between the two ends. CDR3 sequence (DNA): TGCAGCGTTGAACTAGATGGGACCCAGTACTTC. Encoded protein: CSVELDGTQYF. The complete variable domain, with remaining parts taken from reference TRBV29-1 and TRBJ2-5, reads SAVISQKPSRDICQRGTSLTIQCQVDSQVTMMFWYRQQPGQSLTLIATANQGSEATYESGFVIDKFPISRPNLTFSTLTVSNMSPEDSSIYLCSVELDGTQYFGPGTRLLVL.

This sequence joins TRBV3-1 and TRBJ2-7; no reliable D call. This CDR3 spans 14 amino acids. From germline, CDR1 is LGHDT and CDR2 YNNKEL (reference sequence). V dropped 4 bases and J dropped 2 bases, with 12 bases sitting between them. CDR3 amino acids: CASSPFAVTYEQYF. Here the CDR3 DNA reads TGTGCCAGCAGCCCCTTTGCGGTGACCTACGAGCAGTACTTC.

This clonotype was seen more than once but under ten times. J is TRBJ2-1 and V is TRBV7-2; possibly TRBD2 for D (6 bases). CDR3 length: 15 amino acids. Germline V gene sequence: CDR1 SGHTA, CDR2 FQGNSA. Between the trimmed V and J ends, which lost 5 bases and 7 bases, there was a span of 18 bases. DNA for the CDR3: TGTGCCAGCAGCGAAAGATCGGGAGAACCAAATGAGCAGTTCTTC. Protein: CASSERSGEPNEQFF. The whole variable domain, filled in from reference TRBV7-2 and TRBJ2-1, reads GAGVSQSPSNKVTEKGKDVELRCDPISGHTALYWYRQSLGQGLEFLIYFQGNSAPDKSGLPSDRFSAERTGGSVSTLTIQRTQQEDSAVYLCASSERSGEPNEQFFGPGTRLTVL.

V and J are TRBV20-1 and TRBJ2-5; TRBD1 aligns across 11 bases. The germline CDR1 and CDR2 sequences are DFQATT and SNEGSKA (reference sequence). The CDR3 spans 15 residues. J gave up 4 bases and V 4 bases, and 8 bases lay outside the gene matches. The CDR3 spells CSAITGTGGLETQYF. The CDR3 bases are TGCAGTGCTATAACCGGGACAGGGGGTCTAGAGACCCAGTACTTC.

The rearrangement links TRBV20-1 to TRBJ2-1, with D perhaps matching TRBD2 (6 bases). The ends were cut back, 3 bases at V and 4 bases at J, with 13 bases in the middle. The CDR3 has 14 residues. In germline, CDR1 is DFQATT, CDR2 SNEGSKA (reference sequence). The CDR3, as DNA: TGCAGTGCTAGGCCCGGGACTGGATACAATGAGCAGTTCTTC. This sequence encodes CSARPGTGYNEQFF.

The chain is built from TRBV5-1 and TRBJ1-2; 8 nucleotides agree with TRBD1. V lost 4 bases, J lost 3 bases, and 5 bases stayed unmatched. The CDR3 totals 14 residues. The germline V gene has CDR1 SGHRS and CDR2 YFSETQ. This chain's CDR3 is CASSPQGADYGYTF. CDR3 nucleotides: TGCGCCAGCAGCCCGCAGGGGGCAGACTATGGCTACACCTTC.

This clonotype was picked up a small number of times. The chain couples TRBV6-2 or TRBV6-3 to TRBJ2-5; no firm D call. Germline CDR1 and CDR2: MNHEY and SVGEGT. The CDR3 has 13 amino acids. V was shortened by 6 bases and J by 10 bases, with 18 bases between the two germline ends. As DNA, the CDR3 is TGTGCCAGCAGCATTAGCCTGGGCGAAAACCAGTACTTC. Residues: CASSISLGENQYF.